Listed here are 32 T cell receptor beta chains from one sample, sequenced in a study of T cells expressing NK-cell markers. TCRdb re-called the 5' RACE reads and gives one entry per CDR3 protein, without DNA. In all, the sample yields over 100,000 distinct CDR3 sequences. Sequencing input: blood T cells: a sorted CD56 or NKG2C T cell subset, CD4+ or CD8+ T cells, or bulk PBMC T cells (not recorded which). The source of these receptors is a woman aged 18 to 75 in good health.

The chain couples TRBV7-9 to TRBJ2-7; TCRdb's D call of TRBD2 is untestable without DNA. CDR1 and CDR2 from the germline V gene are SEHNR and FQNEAQ (reference sequence). This CDR3 comprises 16 residues. This CDR3 is CASSLAGAGTSYEQYF. Filled out from reference TRBV7-9 and TRBJ2-7, the complete variable domain reads DTGVSQNPRHKITKRGQNVTFRCDPISEHNRLYWYRQTLGQGPEFLTYFQNEAQLEKSRLLSDRFSAERPKGSFSTLEIQRTEQGDSAMYLCASSLAGAGTSYEQYFGPGTRLTVT.

V is TRBV4-2 and J is TRBJ2-5; absent DNA, TCRdb's TRBD1 call cannot be checked. The length of the CDR3 is 15 residues. Germline V gene lookup returns CDR1 LGHNA and CDR2 YNFKEQ. Here the CDR3 reads CASSQGSGPPETQYF.

The chain employs TRBV29-1 and TRBJ2-1. The germline CDR1 and CDR2 sequences are SQVTM and ANQGSEA. The CDR3 sequence is 13 residues long. The CDR3: CSVGGGSYNEQFF.

The CDR3 sequence: CAQQLLLDTGELFF. V is TRBV2 and J is TRBJ2-2. The CDR3 loop spans 14 amino acids. Germline V gives CDR1 SNHLY, CDR2 FYNNEI.

The chain is built from TRBV6-4 and TRBJ2-3; the D call from TCRdb, TRBD2, cannot be confirmed without DNA. The CDR3 runs to 15 residues. Germline CDR1 reads MRHNA; CDR2 reads SNTAGT. This CDR3 reads CASSAGTSGTDTQYF.

The chain couples TRBV6-1 to TRBJ1-6; lacking DNA, the TRBD1 call made by TCRdb goes unchecked. CDR1 and CDR2 (germline): MNHNS, SASEGT. CDR3 length: 14 residues. The CDR3: CASTRDYYNSPLHF.

The rearrangement links TRBV15 to TRBJ2-2. This CDR3 is built from 12 residues. CDR1 is LNHNV and CDR2 is YYDKDF in the germline V gene (reference sequence). This chain's CDR3 is CATSRVGGELFF. The full variable domain, with the rest looked up from reference TRBV15 and TRBJ2-2, is DAMVIQNPRYQVTQFGKPVTLSCSQTLNHNVMYWYQQKSSQAPKLLFHYYDKDFNNEADTPDNFQSRRPNTSFCFLDIRSPGLGDTAMYLCATSRVGGELFFGEGSRLTVL.

The V gene is TRBV11-2, the J gene TRBJ1-2; TCRdb names TRBD1, which stays unverified in the absence of DNA. The CDR3 has 15 residues. CDR1 is SGHAT and CDR2 is FQNNGV in the germline V gene. This CDR3 is CASSLEGRVDYGYTF.

The chain recombines TRBV28 with TRBJ2-1. Germline loops: CDR1 MDHEN, CDR2 SYDVKM. The CDR3 has 13 residues. CDR3 amino acids: CASSFQAYNEQFF.

J is TRBJ2-3 and V is TRBV27. Germline V CDR1 and CDR2: MNHEY, SMNVEV (reference sequence). This CDR3 has 13 amino acids. The CDR3 here is CASSLVAADTQYF.

The chain has TRBV30 and TRBJ2-1; with no DNA, the TCRdb D assignment of TRBD2 cannot be verified. The CDR3 loop spans 17 amino acids. Looked up from germline, CDR1 is GTSNPN and CDR2 is SVGIG (reference sequence). This chain's CDR3 is CAWSGLNSGRLTGEQFF.

V is TRBV20-1 and J is TRBJ1-5. The germline CDR1 and CDR2 sequences are DFQATT and SNEGSKA (reference sequence). This CDR3 has 11 residues. This chain's CDR3 is CSATPERPQHF.

V gene TRBV7-9 combines with J gene TRBJ1-4. Germline CDR1 SEHNR, CDR2 FQNEAQ (reference sequence). This CDR3 has 12 amino acids. The CDR3: CASSYFGEKLFF.

This chain links TRBV3-1 with TRBJ2-1; the D gene TCRdb calls, TRBD2, cannot be checked with no DNA. This CDR3 region has 15 residues. Germline CDR1 is LGHDT and CDR2 is YNNKEL (reference sequence). This CDR3 reads CASSQEALDYNEQFF.

The J gene is TRBJ2-1, the V gene TRBV20-1; TCRdb names TRBD2, which stays unverified in the absence of DNA. CDR1 is DFQATT, CDR2 SNEGSKA, per germline (reference sequence). The CDR3 loop spans 14 amino acids. This CDR3 reads CSARWLAGVGEQFF.

This chain links TRBV27 with TRBJ2-1. This CDR3 has 13 residues. The germline V gene encodes CDR1 MNHEY and CDR2 SMNVEV (reference sequence). The CDR3 sequence is CASSYSTQREQFF.

The rearrangement joins TRBV14 to TRBJ2-7; there is no DNA to check the TCRdb D call of TRBD1. The germline V gene encodes CDR1 SGHDN and CDR2 FVKESK. CDR3 length equals 14 residues. CDR3 sequence reads: CASRASTGRNEQYF.

The chain recombines TRBV27 with TRBJ1-5; absent DNA, TCRdb's TRBD1 call cannot be checked. Germline V gene sequence: CDR1 MNHEY, CDR2 SMNVEV (reference sequence). The CDR3 spans 15 residues. The CDR3 loop reads CASSETGSGNQPQHF.

The chain couples TRBV29-1 to TRBJ1-4; the TCRdb call, TRBD1, lacks DNA for checking. Per the germline V gene, CDR1 is SQVTM and CDR2 is ANQGSEA. This CDR3 spans 14 amino acids. CDR3 loop: CSVGVTDNRSKLFF.

The chain couples TRBV3-1 to TRBJ1-5; the D gene TCRdb calls, TRBD1, cannot be checked with no DNA. The germline CDR1 and CDR2 sequences are LGHDT and YNNKEL (reference sequence). This CDR3 is built from 14 residues. CDR3 sequence: CASSQGQFNQPQHF.

This chain links TRBV12-3 or TRBV12-4 with TRBJ2-1; TCRdb outputs TRBD2, but without DNA this stays unchecked. The CDR3 is 15 amino acids. The CDR3 spells CASSPTGLDYNEQFF.

The J gene is TRBJ2-6, the V gene TRBV4-3; TCRdb gives TRBD1 as the D gene, but with no DNA this cannot be confirmed. Germline values: CDR1 LGHNA, CDR2 YSLEER. CDR3 length: 19 amino acids. CDR3 sequence reads: CASSHRVRGREHGANVLTF.

J is TRBJ2-3 and V is TRBV29-1; the TCRdb call, TRBD2, lacks DNA for checking. CDR1 is SQVTM, CDR2 ANQGSEA, per germline. The CDR3 sequence is 15 residues long. This CDR3 is CSLAPTSGGGDTQYF.

This chain connects TRBV6-5 to TRBJ2-3; TCRdb's assignment of TRBD2 cannot be checked, as there is no DNA. The CDR3 contains 16 residues. Germline V gives CDR1 MNHEY, CDR2 SVGAGI. The chain's CDR3 is CASSSSGGGWADTQYF.

The chain couples TRBV12-3 or TRBV12-4 to TRBJ1-1. This CDR3 is 13 amino acids long. CDR3 region: CASQLFMNTEAFF.

V gene TRBV6-1 combines with J gene TRBJ2-1. CDR3 size: 14 residues. Germline CDR1 reads MNHNS; CDR2 reads SASEGT. The CDR3 sequence is CASGIAGVRNEQFF.

CDR3 region: CASSALAGGPYEQFF. V gene TRBV9 combines with J gene TRBJ2-1; TCRdb's assignment of TRBD2 cannot be checked, as there is no DNA. The CDR3 length is 15 residues. Germline V gene data show CDR1 as SGDLS and CDR2 as YYNGEE.

The chain uses TRBV12-3 or TRBV12-4 and TRBJ2-1. CDR3 length: 14 residues. CDR3 region: CASSLSGVYNEQFF.

J is TRBJ1-5 and V is TRBV12-3 or TRBV12-4; the TCRdb call, TRBD1, lacks DNA for checking. CDR3 size: 15 residues. CDR3 sequence reads: CASSWGTGSLQPQHF.

The CDR3 loop reads CASSPTGISYNEQFF. The chain has TRBV12-3 or TRBV12-4 and TRBJ2-1. The length of the CDR3 is 15 residues.

The chain combines TRBV7-2 with TRBJ2-7; without DNA, the TCRdb call of TRBD2 cannot be checked. This CDR3 is 14 amino acids long. Germline lookup yields CDR1 SGHTA and CDR2 FQGNSA. CDR3 loop: CASSLFLADDEQYF. The full variable domain, its missing parts supplied by reference TRBV7-2 and TRBJ2-7, is GAGVSQSPSNKVTEKGKDVELRCDPISGHTALYWYRQSLGQGLEFLIYFQGNSAPDKSGLPSDRFSAERTGGSVSTLTIQRTQQEDSAVYLCASSLFLADDEQYFGPGTRLTVT.

The J gene is TRBJ2-3, the V gene TRBV27; TCRdb returns TRBD2, unconfirmable since there is no DNA. Looked up from germline, CDR1 is MNHEY and CDR2 is SMNVEV (reference sequence). The CDR3 spans 16 residues. The CDR3 spells CASSSLLAGGTDTQYF.